Presented here are 27 T cell receptor beta chains from one specimen sequenced in a study of T cell repertoires in cytomegalovirus infection. TCRdb redid the calling of the reads with MiXCR, one entry per CDR3 protein. The sample yields some 280,000 distinct CDR3 sequences, roughly an eighth seen once. Material: PBMCs. The receptors were gathered from a human donor in good health (CMV status not recorded). Some clones in this sample may be carry-over from other donors' samples.

This clonotype came up a few times. The chain has TRBV12-3 or TRBV12-4 and TRBJ2-3; maybe TRBD1 (5 bases). The length of the CDR3 is 12 residues. V lost 5 bases to trimming and J lost 7 bases, with 10 bases between them. CDR3 DNA sequence: TGTGCCAGCAGTCTGGGGCGATATACGCAGTATTTT. Protein: CASSLGRYTQYF.

There are many counts of this clonotype. The V call is TRBV11-1, the J call TRBJ2-2; 7 nucleotides match TRBD2. There are 15 residues in the CDR3. Germline V lookup: CDR1 SGHAT, CDR2 FQDESV (reference sequence). The trim removed 4 bases at V and 3 bases at J, leaving 5 bases unmatched. The CDR3 sequence is CASSWGGSDTGELFF. For the CDR3, the DNA is TGTGCCAGCAGCTGGGGGGGTAGCGACACCGGGGAGCTGTTTTTT.

This clonotype was seen only a few times. The chain employs TRBV12-5 and TRBJ1-5, with unresolved D. Germline CDR1 is LGHNT and CDR2 is FRNRAP. Between the trimmed V and J ends, which lost 9 bases and 5 bases, there was a span of 14 bases. The CDR3 sequence is 13 residues long. The CDR3 bases are TGTGCTAGCACCGGGTCGACTGATCAGCCCCAGCATTTT. It specifies CASTGSTDQPQHF. Supplemented by reference TRBV12-5 and TRBJ1-5, the full variable domain reads DARVTQTPRHKVTEMGQEVTMRCQPILGHNTVFWYRQTMMQGLELLAYFRNRAPLDDSGMPKDRFSAEMPDATLATLKIQPSEPRDSAVYFCASTGSTDQPQHFGDGTRLSIL.

The chain employs TRBV20-1 and TRBJ1-2; D may be TRBD1 (6 bases). This CDR3 has 14 residues. V was clipped by 1 base and J by 4 bases, with 13 bases between them. Germline lookup yields CDR1 DFQATT and CDR2 SNEGSKA (reference sequence). The CDR3 sequence is CSARGDTKLYGYTF. The DNA for the CDR3 is TGCAGTGCTAGAGGGGACACAAAGCTCTATGGCTACACCTTC.

This clonotype was found many times. This chain links TRBV7-9 with TRBJ2-7, with D perhaps TRBD1 (6 bases). Trimming took 5 bases from V and 0 from J, leaving 11 bases between them. Germline V gene sequence: CDR1 SEHNR, CDR2 FQNEAQ (reference sequence). This CDR3 has 14 residues. The CDR3 reads CASSAETGSYEQYV. CDR3 nucleotide sequence: TGTGCCAGCAGCGCAGAGACAGGCTCCTACGAGCAGTACGTC.

The rearrangement joins TRBV14 to TRBJ1-2; D is unclear. Trimming pared 0 bases from V and 3 bases from J, leaving 5 bases between. The CDR3 length is 13 residues. Germline loops: CDR1 SGHDN, CDR2 FVKESK. The CDR3 sequence: CASSQERHYGYTF. The CDR3 coding sequence is TGTGCCAGCAGCCAAGAACGGCACTATGGCTACACCTTC.

This clonotype was counted many times. The chain recombines TRBV5-6 with TRBJ2-5; D is unclear. Trimming removed 0 bases at V and 7 bases at J, with 13 bases between. The CDR3 length is 14 residues. Per the germline V gene, CDR1 is SGHDT and CDR2 is YYEEEE. CDR3 sequence reads: CASSLVQADGTQYF. The CDR3 DNA follows: TGTGCCAGCAGCTTGGTTCAGGCCGACGGGACCCAGTACTTC.

This clonotype was counted between two and nine times. Germline and junction disagree at one end, which may indicate a read error. The chain is built from TRBV4-1 and TRBJ2-1; 8 bases are a match to TRBD2. The CDR3 spans 16 residues. The germline gives CDR1 MGHRA, CDR2 YSYEKL. DNA for the CDR3: TGTGCCAGCAGCCCGGGAGGGGGAGGGCCCCACAATGAGCAGTTCTTC. This encodes CASSPGGGGPHNEQFF.

The chain is built from TRBV3-1 and TRBJ1-5; D is unresolved. Trimming cost V 1 base and J 2 bases, with 12 bases left between them. CDR3 size: 16 residues. Per germline, CDR1 LGHDT and CDR2 YNNKEL (reference sequence). CDR3 residues: CASSQAKASGNQPQHF. For the CDR3, the DNA is TGTGCCAGCAGCCAAGCTAAGGCAAGTGGCAATCAGCCCCAGCATTTT.

In its sample, this clonotype was seen many times. This chain uses TRBV11-3 with TRBJ2-3, with 7 bases fitting TRBD1. From germline, CDR1 is SGHNT and CDR2 YENEEA. The CDR3 length is 15 residues. The V and J ends lost 0 bases and 1 base, in that order; junction bases with no gene match: 1. This CDR3 reads CASSLEGTGTDTQYF. The CDR3 nucleotides are TGTGCCAGCAGCTTAGAGGGGACAGGCACAGATACGCAGTATTTT.

This clonotype showed up many times. The V call is TRBV7-8, the J call TRBJ1-1; the D gene is possibly TRBD1 (5 bases). The V end was cut by 4 bases, the J end by 1 base, with 13 bases between. The CDR3 extends over 15 amino acids. Germline CDR1 and CDR2: SGHVS and FQNEAQ. CDR3 DNA: TGTGCCAGCAGCTACCTATTGGGGGGGAACACTGAAGCTTTCTTT. Protein product: CASSYLLGGNTEAFF.

This clonotype has a count of ten or more. This rearrangement joins TRBV7-2 to TRBJ2-7; TRBD1 or TRBD2 may be the D gene (5 bases each). V lost 4 bases, J lost 7 bases, and 17 bases lay in between. The CDR3 spans 14 residues. Germline CDR1 is SGHTA and CDR2 is FQGNSA. CDR3 nucleotides: TGTGCCAGCAGCTCGGGCAGGGTAGCGTGGGAGCAGTACTTC. This translates into CASSSGRVAWEQYF.

The rearrangement links TRBV2 to TRBJ2-5, with 9 bases that match TRBD2. The CDR3 contains 17 residues. Germline V gene data show CDR1 as SNHLY and CDR2 as FYNNEI. V shed 8 bases, J shed 3 bases, and the junction held 16 bases outside the gene matches. The CDR3 DNA sequence: TGTGCCAGCCGCCCGGGGAGCGGGAGGAGGATCGAAGAGACCCAGTACTTC. Translated, it gives CASRPGSGRRIEETQYF.

As concerns this clonotype: A much larger clone differs by one base, so this may be a read error. Likely a read error: the CDR3 ends without its conserved phenylalanine or tryptophan. The rearrangement links TRBV6-2 or TRBV6-3 to TRBJ2-3, with TRBD2 as a possible D gene (6 bases). This CDR3 is built from 12 residues. V lost 8 bases and J lost 3, with 9 bases in between. CDR1 and CDR2 (germline): MNHEY, SVGEGT. CDR3 sequence: CASRGVTDTQYL. For the CDR3, the DNA is TGTGCCAGCCGCGGGGTAACAGATACGCAGTATTTA.

This clonotype was observed at least ten times. This chain connects TRBV12-3 or TRBV12-4 to TRBJ1-2, with D uncertain. V was cut by 1 base and J by 7 bases, with 7 bases left in between. The CDR3 covers 12 residues. The CDR3 here is CASSLGPLGYTF. CDR3 bases: TGTGCCAGCAGTTTAGGACCTCTTGGCTACACCTTC.

This clonotype was seen a handful of times. V gene TRBV5-6 combines with J gene TRBJ1-1; D gene ambiguous. In germline, CDR1 is SGHDT, CDR2 YYEEEE. V was cut by 3 bases and J by 5 bases, with 14 bases left in between. The CDR3 extends over 14 amino acids. The CDR3 reads CASSSGSAVTEAFF. CDR3 nucleotides: TGTGCCAGCAGCTCCGGCTCCGCGGTGACTGAAGCTTTCTTT.

At least ten counts were recorded for this clonotype. J is TRBJ2-7 and V is TRBV28; 12 bases fit TRBD2. The CDR3 has 14 amino acids. The germline CDR1 and CDR2 sequences are MDHEN and SYDVKM. The ends lost 5 bases at V and 5 bases at J; junction bases unmatched: 4. DNA of the CDR3: TGTGCCAGCAGTCCGACTAGCGGGAGCAACGAGCAGTACTTC. Translating gives CASSPTSGSNEQYF. Combining the CDR3 with reference TRBV28 and TRBJ2-7 gives the whole variable domain DVKVTQSSRYLVKRTGEKVFLECVQDMDHENMFWYRQDPGLGLRLIYFSYDVKMKEKGDIPEGYSVSREKKERFSLILESASTNQTSMYLCASSPTSGSNEQYFGPGTRLTVT.

This clonotype has only a few counts. The chain recombines TRBV6-5 with TRBJ2-4; unclear D gene. This CDR3 comprises 15 residues. Trimming stripped 7 bases from V and 0 bases from J, with 13 bases between. CDR1 MNHEY and CDR2 SVGAGI come from the germline V gene. CDR3 DNA: TGTGCCAGCAAAAGGGCCCCAGAAGCCAAAAACATTCAGTACTTC. Translated: CASKRAPEAKNIQYF.

In this sample, this clonotype turned up a few times. This chain uses TRBV4-1 with TRBJ2-1, with 13 bases lining up with TRBD2. CDR1 and CDR2 (germline): MGHRA, YSYEKL. Trimming cost V 4 bases and J 2 bases; bases outside gene matches: 17. The CDR3 runs to 21 residues. The CDR3 nucleotides are TGCGCCAGCAGCCCGATCGCCACCGGGACTAGCGGGGCCGGAACCTACAATGAGCAGTTCTTC. Its protein is CASSPIATGTSGAGTYNEQFF.

The chain has TRBV6-2 or TRBV6-3 and TRBJ2-7; 8 bases map to TRBD1. The CDR3 is 14 amino acids. Germline CDR1 reads MNHEY; CDR2 reads SVGEGT. J gave up 5 bases and V 3 bases, and 6 bases lay outside the gene matches. The CDR3 sequence: CASSYLAGGNEQYF. The CDR3 DNA reads TGTGCCAGCAGTTATTTGGCAGGGGGCAACGAGCAGTACTTC.

This clonotype was detected only a few times. J is TRBJ1-5 and V is TRBV27; 8 positions match TRBD1. The germline CDR1 and CDR2 sequences are MNHEY and SMNVEV (reference sequence). The length of the CDR3 is 18 residues. V lost 7 bases, J lost 2 bases, and 16 bases stayed unmatched. The DNA for the CDR3 is TGTGCCAGCACCCTTTTAATCCCAGACAGGGGAGGCAATCAGCCCCAGCATTTT. Translation: CASTLLIPDRGGNQPQHF.

CDR3 amino acids: CASGLLLQDRGQPELFF. The CDR3, as DNA: TGTGCTAGTGGTTTGCTCCTCCAGGACAGGGGACAACCGGAGCTGTTTTTT. The gene calls are TRBV12-5 and TRBJ2-2, with TRBD1 matching 9 bases. Unmatched junction bases numbered 14, after V lost 2 bases and J lost 10 bases. The CDR3 is 17 amino acids. Germline CDR1 and CDR2: LGHNT and FRNRAP.

A word on this clonotype: A much bigger clone sits one base away, suggesting this may be a read error. This chain uses TRBV7-8 with TRBJ1-1, with D tentatively TRBD1 (5 bases). The length of the CDR3 is 15 residues. The V and J ends lost 8 bases and 5 bases respectively, with 21 bases between them. CDR1 and CDR2 from the germline V gene are SGHVS and FQNEAQ. The CDR3 DNA sequence: TGTGCCAGCGGCCCAAGGACACCGGGGGAGACTGAAGCTTTCTTT. Translating gives CASGPRTPGETEAFF.

The sample holds many counts of this clonotype. The rearrangement uses TRBV20-1 and TRBJ2-7; D might be TRBD2 (6 bases). This CDR3 is built from 16 residues. Trimming pared 3 bases from V and 6 bases from J, leaving 24 bases between. From germline, CDR1 is DFQATT and CDR2 SNEGSKA (reference sequence). CDR3 DNA: TGCAGTGCTAGGGCCCCACTAGCTCCCCGGGCCGGCGAGCAGTACTTC. Translation gives CSARAPLAPRAGEQYF.

This clonotype has only a few counts. This chain connects TRBV2 to TRBJ1-4, with a weak D call TRBD1 (5 bases). The V gene's germline CDR1 is SNHLY and CDR2 FYNNEI. CDR3 length equals 12 residues. V was clipped by 3 bases and J by 8 bases, with 7 bases between them. Here the CDR3 reads CASSERGEKLFF. The CDR3 DNA reads TGTGCCAGCAGTGAGAGGGGAGAAAAACTGTTTTTT. Full variable domain (missing parts from reference TRBV2 and TRBJ1-4): EPEVTQTPSHQVTQMGQEVILRCVPISNHLYFYWYRQILGQKVEFLVSFYNNEISEKSEIFDDQFSVERPDGSNFTLKIRSTKLEDSAMYFCASSERGEKLFFGSGTQLSVL.

This clonotype was detected ten times or more. The chain employs TRBV11-1 and TRBJ2-1; TRBD2 aligns across 8 bases. With 3 bases clipped from V and 9 bases from J, the junction kept 10 bases outside the gene matches. The CDR3 totals 15 residues. The germline gives CDR1 SGHAT, CDR2 FQDESV (reference sequence). The CDR3 sequence: CASSLSGGPWGEQFF. The DNA for the CDR3 is TGTGCCAGCAGCTTGTCGGGAGGGCCTTGGGGTGAGCAGTTCTTC.

The rearrangement uses TRBV7-4 and TRBJ2-5, with D perhaps TRBD2 (5 bases). Per germline, CDR1 SGHVT and CDR2 SQSDAQ. The CDR3 totals 13 residues. V was trimmed by 6 bases and J by 5 bases, leaving 13 bases between them. CDR3 residues: CASRDSLLETQYF. Written as DNA, the CDR3 is TGTGCCAGCAGGGACTCCCTTTTGGAGACCCAGTACTTC.